The rows below give T cell receptor beta chains drawn from one sample of a study of siplizumab effects on memory and regulatory T cells. Clones were sequenced by immunoSEQ multiplex PCR, and TCRdb holds only the in-frame ones, with some missing. The repertoire holds about 100,000 clones, with 94% as singletons. The sample was non-Treg CD4+ T cells sorted from blood. These receptors came from a human donor in good health. Both conserved end residues are part of each CDR3. A D gene is named only where the DNA matches it firmly.

D gene: NA; V gene: TRBV11-2; J gene: TRBJ1-5; CDR3 protein: CASSLDAPGLNQPQHF
D gene: NA; V gene: TRBV19; J gene: TRBJ2-5; CDR3 protein: CASSMSRGNQGETQYF
D gene: TRBD1; V gene: TRBV7-8; J gene: TRBJ2-7; CDR3 protein: CASSLVGQGPYEQYF
D gene: NA; V gene: TRBV28; J gene: TRBJ1-2; CDR3 protein: CASSLGGSNYGYTF
D gene: TRBD1; V gene: TRBV5-4; J gene: TRBJ2-3; CDR3 protein: CASSTRTGQGPDTQYF
D gene: NA; V gene: TRBV1; J gene: TRBJ2-2; CDR3 protein: CTSSQRLAGGDTGELFF
D gene: TRBD1; V gene: TRBV5-4; J gene: TRBJ1-4; CDR3 protein: CASSLAGGREKLFF
D gene: NA; V gene: TRBV5-5; J gene: TRBJ2-2; CDR3 protein: CASSPAALNTGELFF
D gene: NA; V gene: TRBV18; J gene: TRBJ1-1; CDR3 protein: CASSPPKGTEAFF
D gene: NA; V gene: TRBV7-8; J gene: TRBJ2-5; CDR3 protein: CASSLPPGGETQYF
D gene: NA; V gene: TRBV20-1; J gene: TRBJ2-7; CDR3 protein: CSASGPYEQYF
D gene: TRBD1; V gene: TRBV13; J gene: TRBJ2-7; CDR3 protein: CASSFITGTGVTYEQYF
D gene: TRBD2; V gene: TRBV7-3; J gene: TRBJ2-5; CDR3 protein: CASSGSGSETQYF
D gene: NA; V gene: TRBV18; J gene: TRBJ2-2; CDR3 protein: CASSFRQYNTGELFF
D gene: TRBD1; V gene: TRBV18; J gene: TRBJ2-1; CDR3 protein: CASSPTRQGAYNEQFF
D gene: NA; V gene: TRBV7-9; J gene: TRBJ1-2; CDR3 protein: CASSFSGGENYGYTF
D gene: NA; V gene: TRBV7-2; J gene: TRBJ2-7; CDR3 protein: CASSLARTEGAYEQYF
D gene: TRBD2; V gene: TRBV7-9; J gene: TRBJ2-3; CDR3 protein: CASSRAPGLGTDTQYF
D gene: TRBD2; V gene: TRBV9; J gene: TRBJ2-2; CDR3 protein: CASSVRLAGEVGELFF
D gene: TRBD1; V gene: TRBV28; J gene: TRBJ2-7; CDR3 protein: CASSHLRLRSGGSYEQYF
D gene: TRBD1; V gene: TRBV5-1; J gene: TRBJ2-7; CDR3 protein: CASSLGPTGSNEQYF
D gene: NA; V gene: TRBV28; J gene: TRBJ1-4; CDR3 protein: CASSLKGIATNEKLFF
D gene: NA; V gene: TRBV7-2; J gene: TRBJ2-7; CDR3 protein: CASSPLSYEQYF
D gene: NA; V gene: TRBV18; J gene: TRBJ1-4; CDR3 protein: CASSPQEKLFF
D gene: NA; V gene: TRBV2; J gene: TRBJ2-5; CDR3 protein: CASSDLRGETQYF
D gene: TRBD2; V gene: TRBV2; J gene: TRBJ2-3; CDR3 protein: CASNLAGDSDTQYF
D gene: NA; V gene: TRBV6-6; J gene: TRBJ2-7; CDR3 protein: CASSRDFAREQYF
D gene: NA; V gene: TRBV5-6; J gene: TRBJ2-7; CDR3 protein: CASSLTRYEQYF
D gene: TRBD2; V gene: TRBV25-1; J gene: TRBJ2-2; CDR3 protein: CASRASGVTNTGELFF
D gene: NA; V gene: TRBV30; J gene: TRBJ1-1; CDR3 protein: CAWRGNTEAFF
D gene: NA; V gene: TRBV7-6; J gene: TRBJ2-7; CDR3 protein: CASSLVVGRDYEQYF
D gene: NA; V gene: TRBV9; J gene: TRBJ2-1; CDR3 protein: CASGGTDTFNEQFF
D gene: NA; V gene: TRBV20-1; J gene: TRBJ2-5; CDR3 protein: CSARETQYF
D gene: NA; V gene: TRBV10-1; J gene: TRBJ2-1; CDR3 protein: CASSESGGRLNEQFF
D gene: TRBD1; V gene: TRBV5-1; J gene: TRBJ1-2; CDR3 protein: CASSVQGAQVYTF
D gene: TRBD1; V gene: TRBV7-9; J gene: TRBJ1-2; CDR3 protein: CASSLAQGGYGYTF